This T cell receptor (beta chain) was documented in a study of shared clonotypes between healthy human individuals. Study-level results: It was anticipated that sequencing depth would influence how many clonotypes donors shared. Large sequencing depth failed to make sorted-subset sequencing complete, rarefaction showed.

Assay used: immunoSEQ multiplex PCR; TCRdb lists only in-frame clones, some missing. The sample yields hundreds of thousands of clones, 90% to 95% seen once. Concerning this clone itself: Its antigen is currently unknown. The same CDR3 also results from other DNA sequences found in this sample.

CD45RO-negative, CCR7-positively selected cells formed the naive CD8 fraction, excluding terminally differentiated effector memory CD45RA+ cells. This TCR was recovered from a man aged 25-40 years in good health. Sequenced sample: naive CD8+ T cells sorted from blood.

The CDR3 DNA reads TGTGCCAGCAGTGGGACAACCTACGAGCAGTACTTC. As protein: CASSGTTYEQYF. The rearrangement joins TRBV28 to TRBJ2-7; D possibly corresponds to TRBD1 (6 bases). Germline V gives CDR1 MDHEN, CDR2 SYDVKM. The CDR3 is made up of 12 amino acids. With 5 bases removed from V and 2 bases from J, the gap between germline ends came to 7 bases.